This T cell receptor (beta chain) came from a study of vaccination effects on CD4 cells after COVID-19. V lost 3 bases and J 4 bases, leaving 13 bases between the germline ends. This CDR3 is built from 14 residues. The V gene's germline CDR1 is DFQATT and CDR2 SNEGSKA (reference sequence). Remarks on this clone: What it binds is unknown.

Sequencing was performed with immunoSEQ multiplex PCR; in TCRdb, only in-frame clones are kept and a portion is missing. The sample shows 25,000 to 30,000 clones, 74% of them seen only once. Pools of viral peptides were used by the ViraFEST assay to expand antigen-specific CD4+ T cells ahead of sequencing. The culture ran for about 10 days, and then CD4+ T cells were isolated. All study participants received two doses of BNT162b2 or mRNA-1273 vaccine. The researchers cultured 1.9 million or so PBMC per well with roughly 9.5 IU/ml IL-2 and 8 to 10 ug/ml peptides. At days 3 and 7, half of the medium was exchanged for IL-2 medium.

This TCR came from a human donor who received a COVID-19 vaccine. The chain joins TRBV20-1 to TRBJ2-1; tentatively, D is TRBD2 (6 bases). The source was CD4+ T cells from PBMCs cultured with HCoV-OC43 spike peptides, collected after COVID-19 vaccination. Subset in this sample: HCoV-OC43 spike overlapping peptide pool stimulation. The CDR3 DNA follows: TGCAGTGCTAGTTTTGCGGGGCCGTACAATGAGCAGTTCTTC. As protein: CSASFAGPYNEQFF.